This TCR beta chain was observed in a study of blood T cell repertoires in COVID-19. The wider study: The origin of the acute and convalescent COVID-19 samples was the United States, Italy and Spain. Sample material is recorded as cDNA or gDNA derived from T cells, B-cell-depleted T cells, or PBMCs.

This CDR3 has 15 amino acids. V dropped 5 bases and J dropped 2; count of bases not matched to a gene: 6. Per germline, CDR1 SGHTA and CDR2 FQGNSA. Some clones are missing from TCRdb's copy, which holds only in-frame ones; the method was immunoSEQ multiplex PCR. In the table there are just over 250,000 clones, about 91% of which are singletons. Recruited during active infection, patients (from Seattle) were subsequently followed longitudinally. The material sequenced was peripheral blood. The chain is built from TRBV7-2 and TRBJ2-3; TRBD2 agrees at 8 bases. The sequence came from a person aged 18 to 35 with COVID-19, enrolled during active disease. The CDR3 region has the DNA TGTGCCAGCAGCCTTAGCGGGGACCTCACAGATACGCAGTATTTT. Encoded protein: CASSLSGDLTDTQYF.